The sequence of this T cell receptor beta chain was determined in a study of human T cells and chemical hapten exposure. Study-level information: On about 2 cm by about 2 cm of upper inner arm skin, sensitization was performed with 2% DPC. Slight volume differences across pooled libraries mainly accounted for varying per-sample TCR yields. Readings were taken at 6 days from patch tests that had applied 0.01% DPC to the upper back.

MiXCR, applied by TCRdb to the RACE reads, yields one record per CDR3 protein. This sample has under 200,000 distinct CDR3 sequences, with around 30% found just once. Ten or more counts support this clonotype. Per germline, CDR1 DFQATT and CDR2 SNEGSKA (reference sequence). This CDR3 has 12 amino acids. Trimming shortened V by 6 bases and J by 3 bases, and 11 bases separated the two germline ends. Time point given: pre-sensitization, week 0. Noted treatment: therapeutic diphenylcyclopropenone sensitization with weekly scalp DPC. Patients had alopecia, were aged 18 to 70, and were not pregnant. The gene calls are TRBV20-1 and TRBJ1-1, with D hard to call. The receptor was isolated from a woman aged 30 to 39 with alopecia areata. Some clones in this sample may be carry-over from other donors' samples. The sample consisted of whole blood, taken in connection with sensitization to the hapten diphenylcyclopropenone (DPC). The CDR3 nucleotides are TGCAGTGCCACCCTCAGCTACACTGAAGCTTTCTTT. This encodes CSATLSYTEAFF.